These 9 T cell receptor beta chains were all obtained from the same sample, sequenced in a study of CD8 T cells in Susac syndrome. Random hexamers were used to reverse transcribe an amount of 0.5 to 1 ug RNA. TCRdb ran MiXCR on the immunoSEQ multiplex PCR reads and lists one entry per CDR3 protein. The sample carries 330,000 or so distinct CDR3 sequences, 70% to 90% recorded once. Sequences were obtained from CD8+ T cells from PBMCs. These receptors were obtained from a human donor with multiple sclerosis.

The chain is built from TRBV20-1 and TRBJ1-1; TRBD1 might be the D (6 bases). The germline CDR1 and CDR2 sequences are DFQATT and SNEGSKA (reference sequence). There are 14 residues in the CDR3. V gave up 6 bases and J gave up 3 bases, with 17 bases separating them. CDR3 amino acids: CSANRGLMDTEAFF. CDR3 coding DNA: TGCAGTGCGAACCGGGGGCTAATGGACACTGAAGCTTTCTTT.

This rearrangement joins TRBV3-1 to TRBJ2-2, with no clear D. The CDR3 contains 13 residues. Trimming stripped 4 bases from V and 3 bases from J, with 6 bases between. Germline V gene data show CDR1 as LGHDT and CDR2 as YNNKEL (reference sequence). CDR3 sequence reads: CASSPIHTGELFF. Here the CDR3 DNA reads TGTGCCAGCAGCCCTATCCACACCGGGGAGCTGTTTTTT.

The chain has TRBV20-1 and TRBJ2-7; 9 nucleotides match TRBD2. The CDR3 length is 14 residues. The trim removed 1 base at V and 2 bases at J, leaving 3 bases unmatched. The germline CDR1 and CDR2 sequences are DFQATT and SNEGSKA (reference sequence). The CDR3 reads CSARGASGTYEQYF. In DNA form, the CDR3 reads TGCAGTGCTAGAGGGGCTAGCGGGACCTACGAGCAGTACTTC.

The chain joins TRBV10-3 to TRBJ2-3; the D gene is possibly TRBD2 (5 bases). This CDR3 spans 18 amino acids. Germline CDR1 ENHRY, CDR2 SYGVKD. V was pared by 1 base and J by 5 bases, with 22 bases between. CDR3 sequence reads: CAISEYSRGQADGDTQYF. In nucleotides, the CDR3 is TGTGCCATCAGTGAGTACTCGCGAGGGCAGGCTGACGGAGATACGCAGTATTTT.

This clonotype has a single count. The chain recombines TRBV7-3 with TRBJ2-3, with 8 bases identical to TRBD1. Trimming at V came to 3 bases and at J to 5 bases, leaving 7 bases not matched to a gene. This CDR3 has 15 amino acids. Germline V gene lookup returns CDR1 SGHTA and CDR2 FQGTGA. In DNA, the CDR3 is TGTGCCAGCAGCTTTGGCCAGGGGGCGGGAGATACGCAGTATTTT. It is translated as CASSFGQGAGDTQYF.

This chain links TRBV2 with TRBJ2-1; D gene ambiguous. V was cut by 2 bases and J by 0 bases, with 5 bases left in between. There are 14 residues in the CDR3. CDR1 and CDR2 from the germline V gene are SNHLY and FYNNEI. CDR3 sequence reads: CASSERISYNEQFF. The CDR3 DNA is TGTGCCAGCAGTGAAAGGATCTCCTACAATGAGCAGTTCTTC.

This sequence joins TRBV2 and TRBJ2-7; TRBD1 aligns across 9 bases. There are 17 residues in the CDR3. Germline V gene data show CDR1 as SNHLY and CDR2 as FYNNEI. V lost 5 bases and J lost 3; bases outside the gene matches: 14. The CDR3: CASSRGQGSDYFYEQYF. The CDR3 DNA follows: TGTGCCAGCAGTCGGGGACAGGGAAGTGATTATTTCTACGAGCAGTACTTC.

The CDR3 DNA reads TGCGCCAGCAGCCAAGATCCCAGGGGCTACGAGCAGTACTTC. As protein: CASSQDPRGYEQYF. The chain employs TRBV4-3 and TRBJ2-7, with D possibly being TRBD1 (6 bases). From germline, CDR1 is LGHNA and CDR2 YSLEER. The CDR3 runs 14 residues. Trimming shortened V by 0 bases and J by 3 bases, and 9 bases separated the two germline ends.

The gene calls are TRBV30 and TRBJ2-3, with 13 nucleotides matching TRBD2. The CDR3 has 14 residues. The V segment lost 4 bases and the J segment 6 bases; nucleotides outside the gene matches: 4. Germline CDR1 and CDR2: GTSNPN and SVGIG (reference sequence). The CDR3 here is CAWTTSGRLDTQYF. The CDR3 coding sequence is TGTGCCTGGACGACTAGCGGGAGGCTGGATACGCAGTATTTT.